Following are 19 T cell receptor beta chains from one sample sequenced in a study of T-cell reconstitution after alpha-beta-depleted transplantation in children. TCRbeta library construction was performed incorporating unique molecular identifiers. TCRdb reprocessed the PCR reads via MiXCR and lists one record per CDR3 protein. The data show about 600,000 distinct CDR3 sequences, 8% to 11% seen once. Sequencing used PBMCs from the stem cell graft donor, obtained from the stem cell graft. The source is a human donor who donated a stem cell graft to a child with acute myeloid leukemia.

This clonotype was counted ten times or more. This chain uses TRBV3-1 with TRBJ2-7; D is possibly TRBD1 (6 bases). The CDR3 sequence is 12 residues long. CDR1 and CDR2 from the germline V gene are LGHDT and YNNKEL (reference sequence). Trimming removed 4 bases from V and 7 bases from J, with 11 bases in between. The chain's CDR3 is CASSPRGREQYF. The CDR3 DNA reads TGTGCCAGCAGCCCCAGGGGTCGGGAGCAGTACTTC.

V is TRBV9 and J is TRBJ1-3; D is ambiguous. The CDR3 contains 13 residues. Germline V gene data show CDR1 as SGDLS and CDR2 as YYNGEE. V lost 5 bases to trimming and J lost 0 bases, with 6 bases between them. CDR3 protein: CASSEFSGNTIYF. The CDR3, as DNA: TGTGCCAGCAGTGAATTCTCTGGAAACACCATATATTTT.

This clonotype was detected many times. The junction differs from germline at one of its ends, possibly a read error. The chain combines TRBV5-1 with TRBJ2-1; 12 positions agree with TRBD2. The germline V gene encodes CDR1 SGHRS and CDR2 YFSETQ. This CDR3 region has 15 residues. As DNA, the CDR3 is TGTGCCAGCAGCCTAGGACTAGCGGGGTACAATGAGCAGTTCTTC. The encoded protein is CASSLGLAGYNEQFF. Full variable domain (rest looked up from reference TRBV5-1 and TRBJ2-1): KAGVTQTPRYLIKTRGQQVTLSCSPISGHRSVSWYQQTPGQGLQFLFEYFSETQRNKGNFPGRFSGRQFSNSRSEMNVSTLELGDSALYLCASSLGLAGYNEQFFGPGTRLTVL.

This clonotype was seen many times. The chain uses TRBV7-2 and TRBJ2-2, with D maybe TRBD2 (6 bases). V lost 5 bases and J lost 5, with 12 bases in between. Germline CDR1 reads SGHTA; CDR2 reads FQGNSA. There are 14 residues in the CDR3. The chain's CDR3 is CASSLGLRTGELFF. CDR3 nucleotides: TGTGCCAGCAGCCTGGGACTTCGAACCGGGGAGCTGTTTTTT.

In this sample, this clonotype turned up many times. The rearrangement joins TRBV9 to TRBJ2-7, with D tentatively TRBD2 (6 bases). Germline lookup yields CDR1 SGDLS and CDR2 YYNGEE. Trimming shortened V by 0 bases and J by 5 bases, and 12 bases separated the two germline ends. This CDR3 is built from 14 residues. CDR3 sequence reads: CASSVGSGAHEQYF. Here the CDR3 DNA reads TGTGCCAGCAGCGTAGGGTCGGGAGCCCACGAGCAGTACTTC.

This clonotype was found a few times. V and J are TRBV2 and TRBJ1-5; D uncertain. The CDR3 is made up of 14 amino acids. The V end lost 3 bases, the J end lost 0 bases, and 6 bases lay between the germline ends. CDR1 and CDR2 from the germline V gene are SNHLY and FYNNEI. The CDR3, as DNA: TGTGCCAGCAGTGACACATTTAGCAATCAGCCCCAGCATTTT. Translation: CASSDTFSNQPQHF. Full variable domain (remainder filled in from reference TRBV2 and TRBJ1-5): EPEVTQTPSHQVTQMGQEVILRCVPISNHLYFYWYRQILGQKVEFLVSFYNNEISEKSEIFDDQFSVERPDGSNFTLKIRSTKLEDSAMYFCASSDTFSNQPQHFGDGTRLSIL.

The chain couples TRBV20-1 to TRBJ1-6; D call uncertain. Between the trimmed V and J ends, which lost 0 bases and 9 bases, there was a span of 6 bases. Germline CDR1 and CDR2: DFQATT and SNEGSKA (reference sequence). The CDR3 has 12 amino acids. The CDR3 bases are TGCAGTGCTAGAGAAACAAGTTCACCCCTCCACTTT. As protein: CSARETSSPLHF.

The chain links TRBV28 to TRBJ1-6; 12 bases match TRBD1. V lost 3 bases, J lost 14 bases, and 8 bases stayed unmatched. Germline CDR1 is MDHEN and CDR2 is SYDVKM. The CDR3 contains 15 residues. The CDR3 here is CASSLRDRGLAALHF. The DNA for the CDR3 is TGTGCCAGCAGTTTGCGGGACAGGGGGCTTGCGGCCCTCCACTTT.

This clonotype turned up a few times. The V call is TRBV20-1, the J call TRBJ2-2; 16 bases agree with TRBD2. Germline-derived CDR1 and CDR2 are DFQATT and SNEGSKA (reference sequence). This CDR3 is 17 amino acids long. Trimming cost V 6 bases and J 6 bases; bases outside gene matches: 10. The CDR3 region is CSAPDLGLAGGAGELFF. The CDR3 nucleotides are TGCAGTGCACCTGACCTGGGACTAGCGGGAGGGGCCGGGGAGCTGTTTTTT.

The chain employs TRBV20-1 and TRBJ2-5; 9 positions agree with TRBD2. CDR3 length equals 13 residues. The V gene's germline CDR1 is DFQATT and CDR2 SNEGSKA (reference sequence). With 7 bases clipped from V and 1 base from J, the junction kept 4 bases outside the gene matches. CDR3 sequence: CSVTSGSQETQYF. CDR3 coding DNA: TGCAGTGTGACTAGCGGATCCCAAGAGACCCAGTACTTC.

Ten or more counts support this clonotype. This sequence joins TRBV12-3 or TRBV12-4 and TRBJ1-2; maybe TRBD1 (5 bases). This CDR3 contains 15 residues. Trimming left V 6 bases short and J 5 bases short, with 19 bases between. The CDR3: CASRGSSQEIYGYTF. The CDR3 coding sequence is TGTGCCAGCAGGGGATCGTCACAGGAGATATATGGCTACACCTTC.

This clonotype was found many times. In DNA form, the CDR3 reads TGTGCCAGCAGCCGACTAGCGTTGAACACCGGGGAGCTGTTTTTT. It codes for CASSRLALNTGELFF. The V call is TRBV3-1, the J call TRBJ2-2; 8 nucleotides agree with TRBD2. J gave up 1 base and V 4 bases, and 2 bases lay outside the gene matches. The CDR3 is 15 residues long. CDR1 is LGHDT, CDR2 YNNKEL, per germline (reference sequence).

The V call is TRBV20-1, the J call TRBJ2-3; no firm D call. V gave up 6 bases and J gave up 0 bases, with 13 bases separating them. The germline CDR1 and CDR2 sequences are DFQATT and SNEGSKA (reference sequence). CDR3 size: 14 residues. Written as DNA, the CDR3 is TGCAGTGCGCTCTTAGAAGTTAGCACAGATACGCAGTATTTT. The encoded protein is CSALLEVSTDTQYF.

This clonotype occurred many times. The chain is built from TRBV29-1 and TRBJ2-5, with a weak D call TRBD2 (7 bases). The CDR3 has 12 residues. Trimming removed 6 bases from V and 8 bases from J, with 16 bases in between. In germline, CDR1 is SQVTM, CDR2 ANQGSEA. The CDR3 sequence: CSVPRGGGTQYF. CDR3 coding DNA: TGCAGCGTCCCTAGGGGAGGGGGTACCCAGTACTTC.

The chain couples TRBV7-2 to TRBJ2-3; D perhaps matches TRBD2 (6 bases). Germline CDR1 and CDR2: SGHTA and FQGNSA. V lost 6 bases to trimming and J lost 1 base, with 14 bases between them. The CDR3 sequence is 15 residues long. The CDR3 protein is CASRLGIAGTDTQYF. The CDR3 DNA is TGTGCCAGCAGGCTGGGGATAGCGGGCACAGATACGCAGTATTTT.

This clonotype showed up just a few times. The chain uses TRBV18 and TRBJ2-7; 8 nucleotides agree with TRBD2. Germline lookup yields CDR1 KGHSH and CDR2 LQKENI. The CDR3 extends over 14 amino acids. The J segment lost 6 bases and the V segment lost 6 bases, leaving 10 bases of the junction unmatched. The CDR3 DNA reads TGTGCCAGCTCCCCTGGTGGACTAGCTTTCGAGCAGTACTTC. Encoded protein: CASSPGGLAFEQYF.

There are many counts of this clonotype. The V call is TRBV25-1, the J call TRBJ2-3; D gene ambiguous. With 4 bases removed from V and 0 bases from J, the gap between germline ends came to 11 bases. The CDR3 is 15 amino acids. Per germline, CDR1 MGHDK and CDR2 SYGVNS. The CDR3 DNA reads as TGTGCCAGCAGTGCCTCCGGAGTCAGCACAGATACGCAGTATTTT. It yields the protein CASSASGVSTDTQYF.

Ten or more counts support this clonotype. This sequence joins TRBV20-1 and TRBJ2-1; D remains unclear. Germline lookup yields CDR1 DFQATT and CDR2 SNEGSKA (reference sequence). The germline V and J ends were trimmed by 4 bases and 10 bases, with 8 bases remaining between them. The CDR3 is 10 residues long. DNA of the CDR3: TGCAGTGCTACGACCCCGGAGCAGTTCTTC. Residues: CSATTPEQFF.

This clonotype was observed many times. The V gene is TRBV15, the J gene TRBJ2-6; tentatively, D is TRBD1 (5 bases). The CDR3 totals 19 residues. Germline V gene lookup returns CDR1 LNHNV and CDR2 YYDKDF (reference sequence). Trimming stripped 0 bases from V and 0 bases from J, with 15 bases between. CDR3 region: CATSRDHFRVSSGANVLTF. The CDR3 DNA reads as TGTGCCACCAGCAGAGATCATTTCAGGGTTAGCTCTGGGGCCAACGTCCTGACTTTC.